This is a list of T cell receptor beta chains from one sample in a study of T-cell reconstitution after alpha-beta-depleted transplantation in children. MiXCR, run by TCRdb on the PCR reads, gives a single entry per CDR3 protein. The data show approximately 420,000 distinct CDR3 sequences, approximately 10% seen once. Sample: PBMCs from the stem cell graft donor, taken from the stem cell graft. Source of these receptors: a human donor who donated a stem cell graft to a child with acute myeloid leukemia. Both conserved end residues are trimmed from each CDR3. Fields, in order: J gene, V gene, CDR3 protein.

j_call: TRBJ2-2; v_call: TRBV29-1; cdr3_aa: SVEGLAGSTGELF
j_call: TRBJ1-1; v_call: TRBV20-1; cdr3_aa: SAQPAGLNTEAF
j_call: TRBJ2-1; v_call: TRBV4-1; cdr3_aa: ASSQGWGTSGYNEQF
j_call: TRBJ1-4; v_call: TRBV6-1; cdr3_aa: ASSESPAGETTNEKLF
j_call: TRBJ2-1; v_call: TRBV7-2; cdr3_aa: ASSPTSGYGDEQF
j_call: TRBJ1-4; v_call: TRBV3-1; cdr3_aa: ASSQDLGRGREKLF
j_call: TRBJ2-5; v_call: TRBV20-1; cdr3_aa: SAVSGTSQETQY
j_call: TRBJ2-7; v_call: TRBV6-1; cdr3_aa: ASSRTAGSTYEQY
j_call: TRBJ2-3; v_call: TRBV7-2; cdr3_aa: ASSGSGPPDTQY
j_call: TRBJ2-1; v_call: TRBV20-1; cdr3_aa: SASRGSRYNEQF
j_call: TRBJ1-1; v_call: TRBV12-3/TRBV12-4; cdr3_aa: ASRKGSTEAF
j_call: TRBJ2-7; v_call: TRBV20-1; cdr3_aa: SAPFRGQSSYEQY
j_call: TRBJ2-3; v_call: TRBV24-1; cdr3_aa: ATSRGLAETTDTQY
j_call: TRBJ2-3; v_call: TRBV5-1; cdr3_aa: ASSFPSSSTDTQY
j_call: TRBJ1-5; v_call: TRBV20-1; cdr3_aa: SAIGQSNQPQH
j_call: TRBJ2-4; v_call: TRBV4-1; cdr3_aa: ASSQGTGVSKNIQY
j_call: TRBJ1-1; v_call: TRBV7-9; cdr3_aa: ASSLSGQRNTEAF
j_call: TRBJ2-1; v_call: TRBV5-1; cdr3_aa: ASSPRASYNEQF
j_call: TRBJ1-5; v_call: TRBV19; cdr3_aa: ASTEVKGWDQPQH
j_call: TRBJ2-7; v_call: TRBV29-1; cdr3_aa: SVGDSTYEQY
j_call: TRBJ2-1; v_call: TRBV7-3; cdr3_aa: ASSLKLAGYNEQF
j_call: TRBJ2-3; v_call: TRBV6-2/TRBV6-3; cdr3_aa: ASSYDRVGTLLVTQY
j_call: TRBJ2-7; v_call: TRBV4-3; cdr3_aa: ASSPAVGAGYEQY
j_call: TRBJ2-3; v_call: TRBV14; cdr3_aa: ASSQDVQASTDTQY
j_call: TRBJ1-2; v_call: TRBV20-1; cdr3_aa: SAASTGGGGYT
j_call: TRBJ2-7; v_call: TRBV6-2/TRBV6-3; cdr3_aa: ASSHARGSSEQY
j_call: TRBJ2-5; v_call: TRBV9; cdr3_aa: ASSDSGSEGETQY
j_call: TRBJ2-7; v_call: TRBV18; cdr3_aa: ASSPLEGGSYEQY
j_call: TRBJ2-7; v_call: TRBV4-1; cdr3_aa: ASKKGEQDEQY
j_call: TRBJ1-5; v_call: TRBV4-1; cdr3_aa: ASSQTGTGYQPQH
j_call: TRBJ2-3; v_call: TRBV9; cdr3_aa: ASSVERGGRRWTSTDTQY
j_call: TRBJ2-1; v_call: TRBV9; cdr3_aa: ASSVGGSGVYNEQF
j_call: TRBJ2-1; v_call: TRBV10-3; cdr3_aa: AISESSGRFPSNEQF
j_call: TRBJ2-1; v_call: TRBV4-2; cdr3_aa: ASSQGGREDFDEQF
j_call: TRBJ1-2; v_call: TRBV12-3/TRBV12-4; cdr3_aa: ASSFDEDNYGYT
j_call: TRBJ1-6; v_call: TRBV20-1; cdr3_aa: SAREIQSSYNSPLH
j_call: TRBJ2-1; v_call: TRBV20-1; cdr3_aa: SARDWSSGRSRNEQF
j_call: TRBJ2-5; v_call: TRBV20-1; cdr3_aa: SATTSVQTQY
j_call: TRBJ2-1; v_call: TRBV4-2; cdr3_aa: ASSQEVYTDNEQF
j_call: TRBJ2-1; v_call: TRBV7-6; cdr3_aa: ASSFTNEQF
j_call: TRBJ2-1; v_call: TRBV28; cdr3_aa: ASSFGTSGRNEQF
j_call: TRBJ2-1; v_call: TRBV27; cdr3_aa: ASSLSGGQGGYEQF
j_call: TRBJ2-7; v_call: TRBV12-5; cdr3_aa: VSGLRTTAYEQY
j_call: TRBJ1-5; v_call: TRBV19; cdr3_aa: ASSIGTAPGQPQH
j_call: TRBJ2-4; v_call: TRBV5-1; cdr3_aa: ASSLALSREGAPKNSQY
j_call: TRBJ2-7; v_call: TRBV15; cdr3_aa: ATSRGTGAYEQY
j_call: TRBJ2-5; v_call: TRBV7-2; cdr3_aa: ASSFGMWETQY
j_call: TRBJ2-3; v_call: TRBV20-1; cdr3_aa: SARVGDTQY
j_call: TRBJ1-5; v_call: TRBV3-1; cdr3_aa: ATSKGSGRVNQPQH
j_call: TRBJ1-1; v_call: TRBV6-1; cdr3_aa: ASQENTEAF
j_call: TRBJ2-2; v_call: TRBV5-1; cdr3_aa: ASSPPAGVNTGELF
j_call: TRBJ1-6; v_call: TRBV29-1; cdr3_aa: SVAADGYNSPLH